This entry concerns a single T cell receptor (beta chain). These data belong to a study of cytomegalovirus exposure and HLA in healthy donors. PCR involved 60 Vbeta and 13 Jbeta primers. TCRdb keeps only in-frame clones here, not all; method: immunoSEQ multiplex PCR. The sample contains around 110,000 clones, roughly 70% of which appear only once. V lost 4 bases and J lost 9; bases outside the gene matches: 10. The CDR3 spans 15 residues. The germline V gene has CDR1 SGHDT and CDR2 YYEEEE. Input material: PBMCs. The receptor's source is a woman under 30 in good health and CMV-seronegative. V and J are TRBV5-6 and TRBJ1-2; 12 nucleotides agree with TRBD1. CDR3 in DNA: TGTGCCAGCAGCGCCGGGACAGGGGGCGCCGGGAGCTACACCTTC. Translating it yields CASSAGTGGAGSYTF.